Sequencing of this T cell receptor beta chain was carried out in a study of shared clonotypes between healthy human individuals. Broader study findings: Sorted-subset samples were not fully sequenced, rarefaction indicated. All-four-donor shared clonotypes had higher generation probabilities than non-shared clonotypes did.

Worth noting for this clone: Its antigen is not known. Other DNA sequences within the sample encode an identical CDR3.

V lost 4 bases to trimming and J lost 1 base, with 0 bases between them. The CDR3 sequence is 12 residues long. Germline lookup yields CDR1 SGDLS and CDR2 YYNGEE. Naive CD8 cells comprised CD45RO-negative, CCR7-positively selected cells, excluding terminally differentiated effector memory CD45RA+ cells. Profiling relied on immunoSEQ multiplex PCR, and the TCRdb table lists in-frame clones only, not all of them. This repertoire shows over 2,000,000 clones, roughly 95% found once; its top ten account for 1.5% to 2%. The receptor was derived from a young man in good health. Some clones in this sample may be carry-over from other donors' samples. The specimen sequenced was naive CD8+ T cells from PBMCs. V is TRBV9 and J is TRBJ2-6, with unresolved D. DNA of the CDR3: TGTGCCAGCAGCTCTGGGGCCAACGTCCTGACTTTC. Encoded protein: CASSSGANVLTF. Drawing the rest from reference TRBV9 and TRBJ2-6, the complete variable domain is DSGVTQTPKHLITATGQRVTLRCSPRSGDLSVYWYQQSLDQGLQFLIQYYNGEERAKGNILERFSAQQFPDLHSELNLSSLELGDSALYFCASSSGANVLTFGAGSRLTVL.